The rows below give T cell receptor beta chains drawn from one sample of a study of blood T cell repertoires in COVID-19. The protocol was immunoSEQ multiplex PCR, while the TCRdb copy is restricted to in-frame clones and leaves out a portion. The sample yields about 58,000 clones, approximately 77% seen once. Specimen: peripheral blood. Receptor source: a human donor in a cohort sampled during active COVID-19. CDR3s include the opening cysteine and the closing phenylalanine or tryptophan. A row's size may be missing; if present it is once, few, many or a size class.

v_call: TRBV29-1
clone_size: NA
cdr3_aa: CSATPGQGSNTEAFF

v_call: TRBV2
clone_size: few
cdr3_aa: CASSPQGSTDTQYF

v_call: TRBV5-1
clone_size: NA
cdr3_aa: CASSWGQGSETQYF

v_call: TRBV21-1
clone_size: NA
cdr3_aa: CASSNINGASYTYGYTF

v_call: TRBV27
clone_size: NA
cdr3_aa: CASRKTVYEQYF

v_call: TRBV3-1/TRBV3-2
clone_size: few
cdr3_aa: CASSQRHYGYTF

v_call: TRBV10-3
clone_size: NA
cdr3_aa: CAINDRGDNIQYF

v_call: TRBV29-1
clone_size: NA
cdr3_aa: CSVVIGTGAGYTF

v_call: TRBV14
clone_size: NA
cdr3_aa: CASSRGGLSYEQYF

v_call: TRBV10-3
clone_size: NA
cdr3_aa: CAIGGLGQKENYGYTF

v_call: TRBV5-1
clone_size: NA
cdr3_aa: CASRPQSGRNTEAFF

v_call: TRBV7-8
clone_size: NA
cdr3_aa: CASSLGQAGNQPQHF

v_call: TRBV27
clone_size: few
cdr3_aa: CASSLRDYYEQYF

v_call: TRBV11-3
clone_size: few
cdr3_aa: CASSLGGPMGNEQFF

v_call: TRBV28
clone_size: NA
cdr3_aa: CASSLFTGGVNEQFF

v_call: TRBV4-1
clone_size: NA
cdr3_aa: CASSQGSSGRVNEQYF

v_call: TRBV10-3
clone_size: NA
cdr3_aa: CAISDGGSGNTIYF

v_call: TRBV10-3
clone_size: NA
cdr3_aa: CAISPGQGHYNEQFF

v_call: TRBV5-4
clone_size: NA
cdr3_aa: CASSLDNRRGTQYF

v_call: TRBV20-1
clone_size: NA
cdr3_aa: CSASRPAMRGNQPQHF

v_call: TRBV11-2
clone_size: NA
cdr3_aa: CASSPGPGTDYGYTF

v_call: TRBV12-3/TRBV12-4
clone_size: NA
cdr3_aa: CASSRGQDYGYTF

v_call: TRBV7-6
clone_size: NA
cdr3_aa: CASSLGTADSQYF

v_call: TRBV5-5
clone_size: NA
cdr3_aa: CASSLPRGPQETQYF

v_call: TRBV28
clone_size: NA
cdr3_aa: CASSPEGTGTYEQYF

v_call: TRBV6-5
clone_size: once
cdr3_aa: CASSNRGNQPQHF

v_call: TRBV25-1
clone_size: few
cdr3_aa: CASSRTSEQFF

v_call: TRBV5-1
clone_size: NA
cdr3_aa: CASSLDTAGGQPWETQYF

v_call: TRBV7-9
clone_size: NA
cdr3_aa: CASSLEGRQGAGYTF

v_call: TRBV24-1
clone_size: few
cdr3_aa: CATSDNGQPQHF

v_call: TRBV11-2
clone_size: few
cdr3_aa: CASSRGLSSYEQYF

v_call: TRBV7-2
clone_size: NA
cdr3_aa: CASSLRGVSNTEAFF